The TCR beta chain under discussion was sequenced for a study of CD8 T cells in ankylosing spondylitis. The V gene's germline CDR1 is DFQATT and CDR2 SNEGSKA (reference sequence). V was trimmed by 5 bases and J by 1 base, leaving 17 bases between them. The CDR3 is made up of 15 amino acids. Study outcomes and limitations: Several of the motif variants were reported before in synovial fluid and blood from reactive arthritis. Ankylosing spondylitis blood seemed to carry a telltale TCR beta motif made of roughly 8 highly homologous variants.

This clonotype appeared a few times. Its antigen is not identified. TCRdb re-called the 5' RACE reads with MiXCR, one entry per CDR3 protein. The sample lists approximately 140,000 distinct CDR3 sequences, 7% to 9% occurring once. This sequence was found in a male donor with ankylosing spondylitis. Sample: synovial fluid, either unsorted or a sorted T cell fraction (not recorded which). V is TRBV20-1 and J is TRBJ2-5; D perhaps matches TRBD1 (5 bases). The CDR3 DNA reads as TGCAGTGCTCCCTCTTTGGGGCGGCCCCAAGAGACCCAGTACTTC. This codes for CSAPSLGRPQETQYF.